This T cell receptor beta chain was profiled in a study of T cell responses to AZD1222 COVID-19 vaccine. A word on this clone: Its antigen is unidentified.

From germline, CDR1 is MNHNY and CDR2 SVGAGI (reference sequence). This CDR3 region has 13 residues. Losses at the gene ends were 6 bases for V and 1 base for J; bases not matched to a gene: 2. Broader study findings: Seropositivity was recorded at baseline in only a handful of AZD1222 recipients. Following two doses of AZD1222, Spike-specific TCR breadth and depth rose.

Repertoires were generated with immunoSEQ multiplex PCR, while TCRdb's copy carries only in-frame clones and drops some. The sample includes around 200,000 clones, 88% seen only once; the top ten take around 26%. Sequences were derived from peripheral blood, sampled 28 days after the second AZD1222 dose. The TCR comes from an adult who received the AZD1222 COVID-19 vaccine. The chain recombines TRBV6-6 with TRBJ2-5, with TRBD2 identical over 7 bases. In nucleotides, the CDR3 is TGTGCCAGCAGGGGAGGGTTCCAAGAGACCCAGTACTTC. This codes for CASRGGFQETQYF.